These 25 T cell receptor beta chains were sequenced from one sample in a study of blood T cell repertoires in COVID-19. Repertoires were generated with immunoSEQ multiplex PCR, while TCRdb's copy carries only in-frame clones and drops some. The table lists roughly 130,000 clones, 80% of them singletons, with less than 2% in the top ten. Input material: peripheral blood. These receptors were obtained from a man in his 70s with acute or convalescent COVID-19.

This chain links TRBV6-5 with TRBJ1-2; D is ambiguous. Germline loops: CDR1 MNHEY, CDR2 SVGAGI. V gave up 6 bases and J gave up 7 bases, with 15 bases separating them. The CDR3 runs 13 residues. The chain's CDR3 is CASSLGGAIGYTF. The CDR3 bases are TGTGCCAGCAGCCTCGGCGGAGCTATTGGCTACACCTTC.

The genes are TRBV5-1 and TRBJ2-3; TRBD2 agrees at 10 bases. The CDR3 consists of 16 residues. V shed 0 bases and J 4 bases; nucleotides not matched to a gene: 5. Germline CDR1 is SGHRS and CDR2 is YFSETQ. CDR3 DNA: TGCGCCAGCAGCTTGGCCCTAGCGGGGGCTGCAGATACGCAGTATTTT. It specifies CASSLALAGAADTQYF.

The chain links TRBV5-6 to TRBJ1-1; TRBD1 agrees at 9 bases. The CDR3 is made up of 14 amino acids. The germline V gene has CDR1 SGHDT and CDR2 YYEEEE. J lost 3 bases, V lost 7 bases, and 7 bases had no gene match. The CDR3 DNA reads TGTGCCAGCCACGGGACAGGGTTTTACACTGAAGCTTTCTTT. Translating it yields CASHGTGFYTEAFF.

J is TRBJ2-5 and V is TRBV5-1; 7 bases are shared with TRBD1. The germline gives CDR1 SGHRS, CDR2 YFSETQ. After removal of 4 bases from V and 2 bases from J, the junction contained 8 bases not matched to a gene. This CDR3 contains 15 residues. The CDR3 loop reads CASSPLGQIQETQYF. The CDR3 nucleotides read TGCGCCAGCAGCCCATTGGGACAGATACAAGAGACCCAGTACTTC.

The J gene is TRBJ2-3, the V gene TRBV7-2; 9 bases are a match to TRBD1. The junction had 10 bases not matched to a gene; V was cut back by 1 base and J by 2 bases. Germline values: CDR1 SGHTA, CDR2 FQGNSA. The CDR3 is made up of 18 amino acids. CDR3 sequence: CASSLGPGQGYNTDTQYF. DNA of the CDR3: TGTGCCAGCAGCTTAGGTCCGGGACAGGGATATAACACAGATACGCAGTATTTT.

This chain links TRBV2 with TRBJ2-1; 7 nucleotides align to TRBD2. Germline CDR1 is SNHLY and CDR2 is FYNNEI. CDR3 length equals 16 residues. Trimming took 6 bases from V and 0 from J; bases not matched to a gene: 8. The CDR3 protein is CASSSLLASSYNEQFF. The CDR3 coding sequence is TGTGCCAGCAGCTCGTTACTAGCGAGCTCCTACAATGAGCAGTTCTTC.

CDR3 amino acids: CASSLPAGGAHNEQFF. The CDR3 DNA follows: TGCGCCAGCAGCTTGCCCGCTGGGGGGGCTCACAATGAGCAGTTCTTC. The chain links TRBV5-1 to TRBJ2-1; tentative D call: TRBD2 (7 bases). Germline CDR1 and CDR2: SGHRS and YFSETQ. CDR3 size: 16 residues. V was clipped by 1 base and J by 5 bases, with 16 bases between them.

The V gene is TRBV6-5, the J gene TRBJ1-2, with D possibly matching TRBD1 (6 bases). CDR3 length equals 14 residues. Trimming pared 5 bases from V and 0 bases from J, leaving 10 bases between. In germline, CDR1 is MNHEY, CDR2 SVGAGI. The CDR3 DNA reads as TGTGCCAGCAGTACAGGGTTAGCTAACTATGGCTACACCTTC. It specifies CASSTGLANYGYTF.

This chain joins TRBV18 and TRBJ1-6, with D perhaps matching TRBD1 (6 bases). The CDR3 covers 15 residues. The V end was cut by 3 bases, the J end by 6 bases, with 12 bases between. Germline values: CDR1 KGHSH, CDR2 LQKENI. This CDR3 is CASSPSQGVNSPLHF. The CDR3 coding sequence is TGTGCCAGCTCACCGTCACAGGGTGTTAATTCACCCCTCCACTTT.

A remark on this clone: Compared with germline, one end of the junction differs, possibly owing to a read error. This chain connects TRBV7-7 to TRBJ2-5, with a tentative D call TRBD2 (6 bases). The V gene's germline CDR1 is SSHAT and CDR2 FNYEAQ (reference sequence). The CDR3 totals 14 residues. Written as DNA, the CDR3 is TGTGCTAGCAGCTTAGCAGGAGGGCCTGAGACCCAGTACTTC. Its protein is CASSLAGGPETQYF.

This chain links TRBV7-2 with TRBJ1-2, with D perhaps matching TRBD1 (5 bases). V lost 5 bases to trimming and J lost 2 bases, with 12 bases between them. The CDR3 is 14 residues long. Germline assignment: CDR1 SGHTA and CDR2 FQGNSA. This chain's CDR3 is CASSPRQNNYGYTF. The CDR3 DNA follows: TGTGCCAGCAGCCCTCGACAGAACAACTATGGCTACACCTTC. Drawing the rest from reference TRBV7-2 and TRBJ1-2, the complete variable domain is GAGVSQSPSNKVTEKGKDVELRCDPISGHTALYWYRQSLGQGLEFLIYFQGNSAPDKSGLPSDRFSAERTGGSVSTLTIQRTQQEDSAVYLCASSPRQNNYGYTFGSGTRLTVV.

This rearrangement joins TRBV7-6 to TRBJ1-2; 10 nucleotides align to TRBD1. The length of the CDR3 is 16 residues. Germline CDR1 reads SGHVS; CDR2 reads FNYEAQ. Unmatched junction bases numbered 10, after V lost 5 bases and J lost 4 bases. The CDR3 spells CASSPLGQGVLYGYTF. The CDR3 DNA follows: TGTGCCAGCAGCCCCCTCGGACAGGGGGTTCTCTATGGCTACACCTTC.

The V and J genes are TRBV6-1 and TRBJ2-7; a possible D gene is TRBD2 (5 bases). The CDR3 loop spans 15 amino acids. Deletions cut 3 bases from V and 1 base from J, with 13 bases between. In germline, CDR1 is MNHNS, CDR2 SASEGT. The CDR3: CASSDQAGGSYEQYF. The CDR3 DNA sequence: TGTGCCAGCAGTGACCAGGCAGGCGGGTCCTACGAGCAGTACTTC.

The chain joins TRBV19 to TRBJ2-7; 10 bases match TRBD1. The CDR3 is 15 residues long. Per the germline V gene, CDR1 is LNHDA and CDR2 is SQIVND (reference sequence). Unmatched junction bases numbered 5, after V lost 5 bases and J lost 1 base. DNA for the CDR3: TGTGCCAGTAGTGCTGGGACAGGGGCTTCCTACGAGCAGTACTTC. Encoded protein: CASSAGTGASYEQYF.

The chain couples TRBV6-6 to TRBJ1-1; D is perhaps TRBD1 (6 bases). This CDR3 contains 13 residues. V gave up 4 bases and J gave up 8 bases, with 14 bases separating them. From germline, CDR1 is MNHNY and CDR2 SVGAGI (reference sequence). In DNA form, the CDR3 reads TGTGCCAGCAGTTTTACCCCAGACAGGGAAGCTTTCTTT. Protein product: CASSFTPDREAFF.

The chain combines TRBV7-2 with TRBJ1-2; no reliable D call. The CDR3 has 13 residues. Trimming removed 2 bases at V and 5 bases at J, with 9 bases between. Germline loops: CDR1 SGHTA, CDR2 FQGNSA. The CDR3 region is CASSLNSWYGYTF. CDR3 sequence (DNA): TGTGCCAGCAGCTTAAACAGCTGGTATGGCTACACCTTC.

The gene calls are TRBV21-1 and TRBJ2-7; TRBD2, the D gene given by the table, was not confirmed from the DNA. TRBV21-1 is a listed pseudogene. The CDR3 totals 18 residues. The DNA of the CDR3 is TGTGCCAGCAGCAATTGGCCGACTCACAAGTCTTCCTCCTACGAGCAGTACTTC. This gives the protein CASSNWPTHKSSSYEQYF.

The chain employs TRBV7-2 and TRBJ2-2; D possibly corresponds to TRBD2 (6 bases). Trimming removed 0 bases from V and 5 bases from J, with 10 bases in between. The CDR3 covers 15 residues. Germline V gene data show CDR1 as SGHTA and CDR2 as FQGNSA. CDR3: CASSLAGGRTGELFF. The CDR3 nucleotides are TGTGCCAGCAGCTTAGCGGGGGGTCGTACCGGGGAGCTGTTTTTT.

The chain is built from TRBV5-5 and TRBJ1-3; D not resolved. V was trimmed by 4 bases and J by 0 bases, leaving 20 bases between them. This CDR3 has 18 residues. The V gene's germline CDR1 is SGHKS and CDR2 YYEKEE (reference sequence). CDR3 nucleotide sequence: TGTGCCAGCAGCCCACTAGGGCCAGGACTTAGCTCTGGAAACACCATATATTTT. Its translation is CASSPLGPGLSSGNTIYF.

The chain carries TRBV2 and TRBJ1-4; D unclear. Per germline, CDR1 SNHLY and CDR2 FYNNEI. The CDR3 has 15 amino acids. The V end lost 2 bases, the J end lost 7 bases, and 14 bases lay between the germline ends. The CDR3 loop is CASSEYREYGEKLFF. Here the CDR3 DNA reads TGTGCCAGCAGTGAATATAGGGAGTACGGTGAAAAACTGTTTTTT.

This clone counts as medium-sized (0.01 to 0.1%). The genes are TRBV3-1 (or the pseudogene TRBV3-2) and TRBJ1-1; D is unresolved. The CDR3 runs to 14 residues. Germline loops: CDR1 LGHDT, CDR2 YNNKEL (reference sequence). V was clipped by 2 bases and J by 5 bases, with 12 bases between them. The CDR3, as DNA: TGTGCCAGCAGCCAAACTAGGTGGGGAACTGAAGCTTTCTTT. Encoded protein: CASSQTRWGTEAFF.

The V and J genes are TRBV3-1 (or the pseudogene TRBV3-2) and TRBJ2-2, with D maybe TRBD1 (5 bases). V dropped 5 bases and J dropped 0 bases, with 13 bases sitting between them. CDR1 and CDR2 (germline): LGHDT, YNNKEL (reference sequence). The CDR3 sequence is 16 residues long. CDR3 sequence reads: CASSYFTGPNTGELFF. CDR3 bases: TGTGCCAGCAGCTACTTTACAGGCCCGAACACCGGGGAGCTGTTTTTT.

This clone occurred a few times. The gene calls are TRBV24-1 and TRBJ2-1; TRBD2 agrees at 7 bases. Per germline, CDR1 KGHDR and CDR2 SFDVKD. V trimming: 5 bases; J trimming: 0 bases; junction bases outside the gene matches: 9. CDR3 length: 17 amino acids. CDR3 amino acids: CATSGITSAHSYNEQFF. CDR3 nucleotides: TGTGCCACCAGTGGTATAACTAGCGCTCACTCCTACAATGAGCAGTTCTTC.

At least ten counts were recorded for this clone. The CDR3 region is CASSPLTGKSAFF. In DNA, the CDR3 is TGTGCCAGCAGCCCCTTAACGGGGAAGTCAGCTTTCTTT. The V call is TRBV5-8, the J call TRBJ1-1; D not resolved. Germline assignment: CDR1 SGHTS and CDR2 YDEGEE. The CDR3 contains 13 residues. Trimming shortened V by 4 bases and J by 10 bases, and 17 bases separated the two germline ends.

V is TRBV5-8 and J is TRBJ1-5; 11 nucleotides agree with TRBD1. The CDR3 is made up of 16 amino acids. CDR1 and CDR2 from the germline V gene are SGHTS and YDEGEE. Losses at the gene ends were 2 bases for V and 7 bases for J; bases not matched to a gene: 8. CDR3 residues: CASSLPGTGGRQPQHF. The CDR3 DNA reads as TGTGCCAGCAGCTTACCTGGGACAGGGGGTCGACAGCCCCAGCATTTT.